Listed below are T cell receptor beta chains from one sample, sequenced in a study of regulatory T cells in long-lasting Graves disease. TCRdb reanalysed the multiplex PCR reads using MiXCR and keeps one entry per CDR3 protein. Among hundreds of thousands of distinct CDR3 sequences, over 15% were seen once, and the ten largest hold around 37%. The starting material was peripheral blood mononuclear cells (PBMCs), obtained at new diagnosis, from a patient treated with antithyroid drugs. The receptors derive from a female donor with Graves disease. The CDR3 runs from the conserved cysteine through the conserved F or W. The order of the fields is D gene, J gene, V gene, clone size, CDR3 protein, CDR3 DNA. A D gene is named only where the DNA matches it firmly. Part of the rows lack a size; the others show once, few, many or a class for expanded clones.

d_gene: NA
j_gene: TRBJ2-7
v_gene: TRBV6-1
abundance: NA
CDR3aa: CASSRGRNYEQYF
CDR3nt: TGTGCCAGCAGTCGAGGCCGAAACTACGAGCAGTACTTC

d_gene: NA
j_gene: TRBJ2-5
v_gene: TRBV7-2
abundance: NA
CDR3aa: CASSFFEKTQYF
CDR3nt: TGTGCCAGCAGCTTCTTTGAGAAGACCCAGTACTTC

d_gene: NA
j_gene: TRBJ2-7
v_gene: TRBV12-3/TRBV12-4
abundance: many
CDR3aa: CASSLGPTYEQYF
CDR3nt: TGTGCCAGCAGTTTGGGGCCAACCTACGAGCAGTACTTC

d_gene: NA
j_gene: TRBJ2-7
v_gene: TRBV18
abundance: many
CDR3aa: CASSDPASYEQYF
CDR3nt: TGTGCCAGCTCAGATCCAGCGTCCTACGAGCAGTACTTC

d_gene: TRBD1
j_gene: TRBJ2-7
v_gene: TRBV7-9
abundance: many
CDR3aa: CASSLRGQGQEQYF
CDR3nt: TGTGCCAGCAGCTTAAGGGGACAGGGGCAAGAGCAGTACTTC

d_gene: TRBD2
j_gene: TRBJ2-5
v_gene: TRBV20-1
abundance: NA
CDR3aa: CSVEGGLAGETQYF
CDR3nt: TGCAGCGTAGAGGGGGGACTAGCGGGAGAGACCCAGTACTTC

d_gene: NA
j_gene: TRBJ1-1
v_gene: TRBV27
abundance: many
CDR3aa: CASSLGSMNTEAFF
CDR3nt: TGTGCCAGCAGTCTGGGGTCTATGAACACTGAAGCTTTCTTT

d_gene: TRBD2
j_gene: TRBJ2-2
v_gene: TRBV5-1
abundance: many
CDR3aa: CASRGTSGSLSGELFF
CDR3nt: TGCGCCAGCAGGGGGACTAGCGGGAGTCTCAGCGGGGAGCTGTTTTTT

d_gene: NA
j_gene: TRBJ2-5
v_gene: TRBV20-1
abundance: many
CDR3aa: CSAEERKGGETQYF
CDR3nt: TGCAGTGCCGAGGAGCGAAAAGGGGGAGAGACCCAGTACTTC

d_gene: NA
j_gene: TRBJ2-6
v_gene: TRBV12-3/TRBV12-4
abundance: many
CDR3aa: CAIPRVGDSSGANVLTF
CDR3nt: TGTGCCATTCCCAGGGTGGGAGACTCGTCTGGGGCCAACGTCCTGACTTTC

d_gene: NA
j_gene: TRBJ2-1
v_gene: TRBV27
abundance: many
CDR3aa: CASSLAGTPYNEQFF
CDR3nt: TGTGCCAGCAGTTTGGCCGGGACACCCTACAATGAGCAGTTCTTC

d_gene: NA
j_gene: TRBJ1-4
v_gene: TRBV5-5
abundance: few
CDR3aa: CASSRQPAVEEKLFF
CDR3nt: TGTGCCAGCAGCCGTCAGCCCGCCGTGGAGGAAAAACTGTTTTTT

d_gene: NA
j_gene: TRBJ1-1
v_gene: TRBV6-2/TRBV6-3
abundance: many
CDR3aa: CASRSPGLEAFF
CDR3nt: TGTGCCAGCAGGTCACCGGGGTTGGAAGCTTTCTTT